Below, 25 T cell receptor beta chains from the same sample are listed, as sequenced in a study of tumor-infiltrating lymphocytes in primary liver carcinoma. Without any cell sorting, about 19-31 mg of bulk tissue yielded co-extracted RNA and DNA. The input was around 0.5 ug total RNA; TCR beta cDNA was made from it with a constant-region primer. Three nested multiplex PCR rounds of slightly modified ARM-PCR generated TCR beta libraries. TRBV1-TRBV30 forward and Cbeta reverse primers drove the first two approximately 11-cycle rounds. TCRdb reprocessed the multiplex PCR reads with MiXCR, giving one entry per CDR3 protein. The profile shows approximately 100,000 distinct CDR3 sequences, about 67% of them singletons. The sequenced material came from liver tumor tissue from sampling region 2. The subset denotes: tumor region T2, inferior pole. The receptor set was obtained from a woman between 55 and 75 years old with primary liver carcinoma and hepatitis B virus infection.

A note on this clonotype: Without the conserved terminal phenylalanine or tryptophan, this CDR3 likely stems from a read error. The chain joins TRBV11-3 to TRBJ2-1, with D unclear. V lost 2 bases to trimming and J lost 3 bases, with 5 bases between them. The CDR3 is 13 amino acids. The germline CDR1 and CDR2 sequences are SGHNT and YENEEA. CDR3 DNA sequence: TGTGCCAGCAGCTTACCAGTCTACAATGAGCAGTTCTTA. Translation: CASSLPVYNEQFL.

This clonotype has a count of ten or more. This CDR3 is CASSLGQQYEQYF. The CDR3 DNA follows: TGTGCCAGCAGCTTGGGACAACAATACGAGCAGTACTTC. The V call is TRBV5-6, the J call TRBJ2-7; D ambiguous. Germline V lookup: CDR1 SGHDT, CDR2 YYEEEE. V lost 0 bases, J lost 4 bases, and 8 bases lay in between. The CDR3 totals 13 residues.

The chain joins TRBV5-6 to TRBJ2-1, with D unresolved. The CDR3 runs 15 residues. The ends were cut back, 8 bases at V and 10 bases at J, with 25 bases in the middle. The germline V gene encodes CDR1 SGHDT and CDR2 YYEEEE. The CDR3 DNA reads TGTGCCAGGAGCCCGAGGCTAACAGTGCCCAGGGAGCAGTTCTTC. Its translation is CARSPRLTVPREQFF.

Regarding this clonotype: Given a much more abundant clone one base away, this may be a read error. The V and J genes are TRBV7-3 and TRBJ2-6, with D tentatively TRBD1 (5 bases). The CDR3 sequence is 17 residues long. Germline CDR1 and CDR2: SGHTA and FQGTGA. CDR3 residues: CASSLQGLNSGVNVLTF. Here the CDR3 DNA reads TGTGCCAGCAGCTTACAGGGCCTGAACTCTGGGGTCAACGTCCTGACTTTC.

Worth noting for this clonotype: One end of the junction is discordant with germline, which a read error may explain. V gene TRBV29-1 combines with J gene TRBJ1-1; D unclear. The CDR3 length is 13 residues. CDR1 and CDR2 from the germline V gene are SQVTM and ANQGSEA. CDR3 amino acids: CSVAEAVNTEAFF. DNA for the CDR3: TGCAGCGTTGCCGAGGCAGTGAACACTGAAGCCTTCTTT.

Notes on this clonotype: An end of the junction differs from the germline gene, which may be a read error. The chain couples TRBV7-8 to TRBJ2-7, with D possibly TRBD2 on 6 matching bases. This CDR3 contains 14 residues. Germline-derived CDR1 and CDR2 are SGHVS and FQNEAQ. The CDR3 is CASSQRTSSGEQHF. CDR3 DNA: TGTGCCAGCAGCCAACGTACTAGTTCGGGGGAGCAGCACTTC.

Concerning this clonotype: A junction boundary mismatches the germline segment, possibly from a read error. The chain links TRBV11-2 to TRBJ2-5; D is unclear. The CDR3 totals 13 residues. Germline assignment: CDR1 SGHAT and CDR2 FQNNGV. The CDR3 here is CASSLEPKGTQYF. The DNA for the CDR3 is TGCGCCAGCAGCTTAGAACCAAAGGGGACCCAGTACTTC.

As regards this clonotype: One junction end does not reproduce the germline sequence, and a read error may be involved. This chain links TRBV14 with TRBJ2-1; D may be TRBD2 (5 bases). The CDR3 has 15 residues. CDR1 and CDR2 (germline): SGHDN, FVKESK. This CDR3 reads CASSQGTAQFNEQLF. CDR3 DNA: TGTGCCAGCAGCCAAGGGACTGCGCAGTTCAATGAGCAGCTCTTC.

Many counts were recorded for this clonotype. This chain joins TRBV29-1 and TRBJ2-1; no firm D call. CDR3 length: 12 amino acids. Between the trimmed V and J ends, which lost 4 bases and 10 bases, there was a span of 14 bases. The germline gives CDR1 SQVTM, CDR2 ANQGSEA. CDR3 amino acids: CSVGPGRGEQFF. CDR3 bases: TGCAGCGTTGGCCCAGGCCGCGGCGAGCAGTTCTTC.

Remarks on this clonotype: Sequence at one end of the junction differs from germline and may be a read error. The CDR3 protein is CARSGTGGSGANVLTF. In nucleotides, the CDR3 is TGTGCCAGGAGTGGGACAGGGGGCTCTGGGGCCAACGTCCTGACTTTC. The chain uses TRBV6-4 and TRBJ2-6; 11 nucleotides match TRBD1. Germline CDR1 MRHNA, CDR2 SNTAGT. The CDR3 loop spans 16 amino acids.

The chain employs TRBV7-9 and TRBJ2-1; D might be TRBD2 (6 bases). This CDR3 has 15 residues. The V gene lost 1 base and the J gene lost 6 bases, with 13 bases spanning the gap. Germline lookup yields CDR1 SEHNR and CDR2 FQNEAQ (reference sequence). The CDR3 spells CASSLGWGVVNEQFF. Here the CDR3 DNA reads TGTGCCAGCAGCTTAGGGTGGGGGGTGGTCAATGAGCAGTTCTTC.

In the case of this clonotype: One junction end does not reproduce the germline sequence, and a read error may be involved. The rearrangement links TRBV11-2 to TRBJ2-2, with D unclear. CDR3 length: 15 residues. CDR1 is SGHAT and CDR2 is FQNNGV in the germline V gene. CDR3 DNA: TGTGCCTGCAGCTCAGATCCTTACCCCACCGGGGAGCTGTTTTTT. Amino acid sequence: CACSSDPYPTGELFF. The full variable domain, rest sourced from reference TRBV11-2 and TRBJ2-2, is EAGVAQSPRYKIIEKRQSVAFWCNPISGHATLYWYQQILGQGPKLLIQFQNNGVVDDSQLPKDRFSAERLKGVDSTLKIQPAKLEDSAVYLCACSSDPYPTGELFFGEGSRLTVL.

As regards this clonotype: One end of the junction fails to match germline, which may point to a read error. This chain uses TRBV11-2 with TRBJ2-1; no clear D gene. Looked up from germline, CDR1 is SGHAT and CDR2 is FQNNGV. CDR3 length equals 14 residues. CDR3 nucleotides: TGTACCAGCAGCTTTGAACGGACGAGCAATGAGCAGTTCTTC. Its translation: CTSSFERTSNEQFF.

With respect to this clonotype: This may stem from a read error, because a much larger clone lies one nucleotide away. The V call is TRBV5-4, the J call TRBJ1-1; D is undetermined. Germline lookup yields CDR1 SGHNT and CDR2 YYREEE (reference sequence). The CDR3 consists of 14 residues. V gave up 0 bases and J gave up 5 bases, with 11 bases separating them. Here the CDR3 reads CASSLETSRTEAFF. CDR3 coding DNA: TGTGCCAGCAGCTTGGAGACAAGTCGAACTGAAGCTTTCTTT.

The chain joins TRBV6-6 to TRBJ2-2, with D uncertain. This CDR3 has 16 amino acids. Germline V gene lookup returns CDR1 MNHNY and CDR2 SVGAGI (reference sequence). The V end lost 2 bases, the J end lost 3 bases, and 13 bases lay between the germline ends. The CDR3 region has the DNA TGTGCCAGCAGTTACATTGGGGAACGGTACACCGGGGAGCTGTTTTTT. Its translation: CASSYIGERYTGELFF.

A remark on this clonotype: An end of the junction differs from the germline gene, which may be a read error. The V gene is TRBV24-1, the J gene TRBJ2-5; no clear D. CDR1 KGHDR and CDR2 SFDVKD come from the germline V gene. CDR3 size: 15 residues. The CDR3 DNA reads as TGTGCCACCAGTGATTGGCAGGCGCACCAAGAGATCCAGTACTTC. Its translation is CATSDWQAHQEIQYF.

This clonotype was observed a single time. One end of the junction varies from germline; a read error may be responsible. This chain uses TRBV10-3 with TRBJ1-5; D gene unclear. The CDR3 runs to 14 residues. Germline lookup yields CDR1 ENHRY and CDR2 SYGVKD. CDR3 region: CAISARESYQPQHF. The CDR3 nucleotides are TGTGCCATCAGTGCGAGGGAGAGCTATCAGCCCCAACATTTT.

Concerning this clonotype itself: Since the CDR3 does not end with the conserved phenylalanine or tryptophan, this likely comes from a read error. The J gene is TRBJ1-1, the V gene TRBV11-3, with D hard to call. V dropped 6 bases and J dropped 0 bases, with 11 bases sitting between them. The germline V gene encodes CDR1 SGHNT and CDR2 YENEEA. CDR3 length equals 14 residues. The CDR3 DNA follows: TGTGCCAGCAGTCAGGATGGCTTGAACACTGAAGCTTTCATT. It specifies CASSQDGLNTEAFI.

This CDR3 is CASSLSSGGSYNEQFF. Written as DNA, the CDR3 is TGCGCCAGCAGCTTGTCATCGGGGGGCTCCTACAATGAGCAGTTCTTC. V is TRBV5-1 and J is TRBJ2-1; 7 positions agree with TRBD2. The CDR3 length is 16 residues. Per the germline V gene, CDR1 is SGHRS and CDR2 is YFSETQ. V shed 1 base, J shed 0 bases, and the junction held 4 bases outside the gene matches. The full variable domain, completed using reference TRBV5-1 and TRBJ2-1, is KAGVTQTPRYLIKTRGQQVTLSCSPISGHRSVSWYQQTPGQGLQFLFEYFSETQRNKGNFPGRFSGRQFSNSRSEMNVSTLELGDSALYLCASSLSSGGSYNEQFFGPGTRLTVL.

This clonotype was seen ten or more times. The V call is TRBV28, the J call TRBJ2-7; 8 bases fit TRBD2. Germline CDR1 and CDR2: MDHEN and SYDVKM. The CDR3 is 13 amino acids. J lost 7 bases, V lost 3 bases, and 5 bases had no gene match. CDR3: CASSFSGGGEQYF. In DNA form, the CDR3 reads TGTGCCAGCAGTTTCAGCGGGGGCGGGGAGCAGTACTTC.

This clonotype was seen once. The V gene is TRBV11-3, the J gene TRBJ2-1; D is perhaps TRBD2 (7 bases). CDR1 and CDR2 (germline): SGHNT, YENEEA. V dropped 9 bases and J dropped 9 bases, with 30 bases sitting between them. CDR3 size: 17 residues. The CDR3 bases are TGTGCCAGTAGCCCCCGGGGGGCGCGGACCATGGGCACTGAGCAGTTCTTC. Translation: CASSPRGARTMGTEQFF.

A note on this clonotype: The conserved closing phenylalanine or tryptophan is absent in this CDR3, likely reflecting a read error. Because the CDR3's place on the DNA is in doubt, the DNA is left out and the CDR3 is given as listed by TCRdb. The CDR3 reads CASSSRGARTIGNEQLI. The chain links TRBV11-3 to TRBJ2-1; the tabulated D call, TRBD1, remains unverified against the DNA. Germline loops: CDR1 SGHNT, CDR2 YENEEA. The CDR3 region is 17 residues in length, termini included.

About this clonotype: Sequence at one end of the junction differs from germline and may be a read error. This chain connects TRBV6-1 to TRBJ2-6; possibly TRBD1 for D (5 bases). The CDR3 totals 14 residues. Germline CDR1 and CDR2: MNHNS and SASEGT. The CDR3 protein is CTSSDSSGPNVLTF. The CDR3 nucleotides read TGTACCAGCAGTGACAGCTCTGGGCCCAACGTCCTGACTTTC.

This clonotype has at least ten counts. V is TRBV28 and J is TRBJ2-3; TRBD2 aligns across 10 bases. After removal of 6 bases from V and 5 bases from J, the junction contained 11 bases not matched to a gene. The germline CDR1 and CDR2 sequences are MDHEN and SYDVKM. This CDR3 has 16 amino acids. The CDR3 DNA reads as TGTGCCAGCAGGCAAAAGCGGGAGGGCCCGGGAGATACGCAGTATTTT. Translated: CASRQKREGPGDTQYF.

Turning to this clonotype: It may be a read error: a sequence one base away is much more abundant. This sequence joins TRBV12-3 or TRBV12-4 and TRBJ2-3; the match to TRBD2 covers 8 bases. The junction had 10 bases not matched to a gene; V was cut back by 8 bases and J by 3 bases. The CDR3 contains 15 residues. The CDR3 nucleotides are TGTGCCAGCGGTTCCCGCGGGAGGAGAACAGATACGCAGTATTTT. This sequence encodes CASGSRGRRTDTQYF.